This entry lists 10 T cell receptor beta chains sequenced from one sample in a study of T cell responses to AZD1222 COVID-19 vaccine. Measured with immunoSEQ multiplex PCR; TCRdb has only the in-frame clones, and not every one. The data contain approximately 80,000 clones, approximately 85% of them singletons. The source was peripheral blood, collected 28 days after the second AZD1222 dose. The receptors originated from an adult who received the AZD1222 COVID-19 vaccine.

This chain's CDR3 is CASSYSGSRGGNQPQHF. CDR3 coding DNA: TGTGCCAGCAGTTACTCGGGTTCCCGCGGGGGCAATCAGCCCCAGCATTTT. The chain is built from TRBV6-2 or TRBV6-3 and TRBJ1-5; D is unresolved. The CDR3 consists of 17 residues. The V gene lost 0 bases and the J gene lost 2 bases, with 14 bases spanning the gap. In germline, CDR1 is MNHEY, CDR2 SVGEGT.

Remarks on this clone: Germline is not matched at one junction end, which may reflect a read error. The V and J genes are TRBV12-3 or TRBV12-4 and TRBJ2-1; D remains ambiguous. CDR3 length: 11 amino acids. CDR3 in amino acids: CASSLVNEQFF. The CDR3 DNA reads as TGTGCCAGCAGCTTAGTCAATGAGCAGTTCTTC.

This chain connects TRBV9 to TRBJ2-5, with 9 bases that match TRBD2. After removal of 0 bases from V and 1 base from J, the junction contained 10 bases not matched to a gene. The germline V gene has CDR1 SGDLS and CDR2 YYNGEE. The CDR3 covers 18 residues. The chain's CDR3 is CASSVGSFAGGPQETQYF. DNA of the CDR3: TGTGCCAGCAGCGTAGGAAGTTTTGCGGGGGGGCCCCAAGAGACCCAGTACTTC.

The chain links TRBV28 to TRBJ1-2, with D perhaps matching TRBD1 (5 bases). In germline, CDR1 is MDHEN, CDR2 SYDVKM. The CDR3 sequence is 13 residues long. V dropped 3 bases and J dropped 8 bases, with 13 bases sitting between them. CDR3: CASSLRPGSGYTF. The CDR3, as DNA: TGTGCCAGCAGTTTGCGACCAGGGTCAGGCTACACCTTC.

This clone appeared a few times. The V gene is TRBV27, the J gene TRBJ1-1; D remains ambiguous. There are 13 residues in the CDR3. V lost 6 bases, J lost 2 bases, and 10 bases lay in between. Germline-derived CDR1 and CDR2 are MNHEY and SMNVEV (reference sequence). Here the CDR3 DNA reads TGTGCCAGCAGACCACTAACCAACACTGAAGCTTTCTTT. Its translation is CASRPLTNTEAFF.

This rearrangement joins TRBV2 to TRBJ1-1; D is possibly TRBD1 (5 bases). CDR1 SNHLY and CDR2 FYNNEI come from the germline V gene. V was cut by 3 bases and J by 6 bases, with 8 bases left in between. The length of the CDR3 is 12 residues. The CDR3 DNA is TGTGCCAGCAGTGATAGGGGCGCTGAAGCTTTCTTT. Its protein product is CASSDRGAEAFF.

J is TRBJ1-5 and V is TRBV6-2 or TRBV6-3, with D tentatively TRBD1 (5 bases). The CDR3 extends over 15 amino acids. Trimming pared 5 bases from V and 2 bases from J, leaving 13 bases between. In germline, CDR1 is MNHEY, CDR2 SVGEGT. The CDR3 DNA is TGTGCCAGCAGTCAACCCAGGGCGGGCAATCAGCCCCAGCATTTT. Translated, it gives CASSQPRAGNQPQHF.

The chain has TRBV10-3 and TRBJ2-1; 8 bases match TRBD1. The V gene's germline CDR1 is ENHRY and CDR2 SYGVKD. This CDR3 is 15 amino acids long. Trimming at V came to 6 bases and at J to 6 bases, leaving 10 bases not matched to a gene. The CDR3 DNA reads as TGTGCCATCAGCTTCCTGACAGGGGACGCCAATGAGCAGTTCTTC. Translated: CAISFLTGDANEQFF.

The chain joins TRBV9 to TRBJ1-1; TRBD1 aligns across 7 bases. The CDR3 extends over 15 amino acids. J gave up 2 bases and V 0 bases, and 4 bases lay outside the gene matches. Germline CDR1 and CDR2: SGDLS and YYNGEE. CDR3 in amino acids: CASSVVGQINTEAFF. Here the CDR3 DNA reads TGTGCCAGCAGCGTAGTGGGACAGATAAACACTGAAGCTTTCTTT.

This chain uses TRBV11-2 with TRBJ2-7, with 8 bases fitting TRBD2. In germline, CDR1 is SGHAT, CDR2 FQNNGV. The CDR3 loop spans 15 amino acids. V lost 0 bases to trimming and J lost 2 bases; unmatched junction nucleotides: 3. CDR3 region: CASSLDPGGTYEQYF. As DNA, the CDR3 is TGTGCCAGCAGCTTAGATCCGGGAGGGACCTACGAGCAGTACTTC.